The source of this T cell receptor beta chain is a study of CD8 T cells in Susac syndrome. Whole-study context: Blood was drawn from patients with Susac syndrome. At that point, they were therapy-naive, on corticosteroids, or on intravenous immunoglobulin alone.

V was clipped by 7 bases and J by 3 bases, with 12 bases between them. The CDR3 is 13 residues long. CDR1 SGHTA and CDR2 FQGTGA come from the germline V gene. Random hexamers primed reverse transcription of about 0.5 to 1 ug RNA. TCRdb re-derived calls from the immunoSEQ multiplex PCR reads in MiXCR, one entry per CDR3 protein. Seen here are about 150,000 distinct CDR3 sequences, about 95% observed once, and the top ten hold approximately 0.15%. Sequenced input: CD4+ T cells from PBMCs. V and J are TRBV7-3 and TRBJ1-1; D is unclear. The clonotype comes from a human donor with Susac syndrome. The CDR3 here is CASTSGGDTEAFF. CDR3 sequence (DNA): TGTGCCAGCACCTCGGGTGGTGACACTGAAGCTTTCTTT. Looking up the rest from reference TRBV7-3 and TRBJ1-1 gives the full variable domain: GAGVSQTPSNKVTEKGKYVELRCDPISGHTALYWYRQSLGQGPEFLIYFQGTGAADDSGLPNDRFFAVRPEGSVSTLKIQRTERGDSAVYLCASTSGGDTEAFFGQGTRLTVV.